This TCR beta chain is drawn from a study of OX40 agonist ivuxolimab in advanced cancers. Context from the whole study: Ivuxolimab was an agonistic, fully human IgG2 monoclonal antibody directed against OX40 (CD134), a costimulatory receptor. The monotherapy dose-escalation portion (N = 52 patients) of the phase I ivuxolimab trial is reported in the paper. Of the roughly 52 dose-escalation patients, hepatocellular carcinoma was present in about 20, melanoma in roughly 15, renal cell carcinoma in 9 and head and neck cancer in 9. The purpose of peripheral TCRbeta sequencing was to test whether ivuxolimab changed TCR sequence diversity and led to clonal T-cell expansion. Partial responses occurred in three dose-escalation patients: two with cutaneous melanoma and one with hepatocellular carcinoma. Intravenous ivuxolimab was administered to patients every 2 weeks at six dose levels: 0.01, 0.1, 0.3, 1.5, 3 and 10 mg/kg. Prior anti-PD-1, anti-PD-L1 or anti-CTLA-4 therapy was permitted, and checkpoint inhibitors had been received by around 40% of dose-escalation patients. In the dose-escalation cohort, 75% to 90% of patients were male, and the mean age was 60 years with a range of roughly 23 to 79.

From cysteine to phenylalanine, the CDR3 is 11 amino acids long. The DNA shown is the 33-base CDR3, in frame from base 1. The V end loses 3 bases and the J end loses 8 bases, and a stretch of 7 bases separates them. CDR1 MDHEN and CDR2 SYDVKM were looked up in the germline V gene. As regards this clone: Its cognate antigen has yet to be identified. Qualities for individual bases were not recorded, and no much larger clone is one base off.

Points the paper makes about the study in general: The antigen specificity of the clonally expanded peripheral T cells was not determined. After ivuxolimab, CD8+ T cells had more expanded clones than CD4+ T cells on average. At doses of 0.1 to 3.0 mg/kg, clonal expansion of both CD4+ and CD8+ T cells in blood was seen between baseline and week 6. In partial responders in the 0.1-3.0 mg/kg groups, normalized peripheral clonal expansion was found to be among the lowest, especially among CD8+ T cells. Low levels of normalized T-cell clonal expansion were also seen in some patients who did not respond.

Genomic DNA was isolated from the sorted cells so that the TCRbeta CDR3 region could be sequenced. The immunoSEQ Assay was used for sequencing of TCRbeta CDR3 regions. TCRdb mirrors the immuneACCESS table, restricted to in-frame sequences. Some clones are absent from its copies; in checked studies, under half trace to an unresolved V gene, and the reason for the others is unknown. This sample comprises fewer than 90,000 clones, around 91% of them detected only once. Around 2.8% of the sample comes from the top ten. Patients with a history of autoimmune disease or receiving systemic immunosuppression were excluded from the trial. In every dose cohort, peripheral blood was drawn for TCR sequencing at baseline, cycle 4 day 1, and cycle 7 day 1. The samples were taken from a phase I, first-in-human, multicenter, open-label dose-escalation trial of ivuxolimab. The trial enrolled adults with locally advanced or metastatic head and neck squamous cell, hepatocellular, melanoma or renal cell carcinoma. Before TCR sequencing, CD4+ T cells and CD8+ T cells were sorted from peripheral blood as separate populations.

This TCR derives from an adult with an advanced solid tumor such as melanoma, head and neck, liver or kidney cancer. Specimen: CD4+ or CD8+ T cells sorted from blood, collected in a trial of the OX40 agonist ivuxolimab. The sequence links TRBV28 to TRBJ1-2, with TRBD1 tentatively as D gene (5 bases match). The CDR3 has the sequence CASSLGRGYTF. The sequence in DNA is TGTGCCAGCAGTTTGGGGCGGGGCTACACCTTC.